This T cell receptor beta chain was obtained from a study of metastatic and nonmetastatic thyroid tumors. V was shortened by 3 bases and J by 6 bases, with 11 bases between the two germline ends. The CDR3 is 13 residues long. Germline V gives CDR1 KGHSH, CDR2 LQKENI. The entire patient cohort was treatment-naive prior to thyroid surgery. This clone has ten or more counts. TCRdb reanalyzed the PCR reads via MiXCR. Of tens of thousands of clones detected, 20% to 25% appear once; the ten largest clones hold about 2.5%. The V and J genes are TRBV18 and TRBJ1-1, with D unresolved. Sequences were obtained from blood. The source of this sequence is a female donor with papillary thyroid cancer or a benign thyroid nodule (not recorded which). Some clones in this sample may be carry-over from other donors' samples. CDR3 region: CASSPFLIAEAFF. DNA for the CDR3: TGTGCCAGCTCACCGTTTCTGATTGCTGAAGCTTTCTTT.